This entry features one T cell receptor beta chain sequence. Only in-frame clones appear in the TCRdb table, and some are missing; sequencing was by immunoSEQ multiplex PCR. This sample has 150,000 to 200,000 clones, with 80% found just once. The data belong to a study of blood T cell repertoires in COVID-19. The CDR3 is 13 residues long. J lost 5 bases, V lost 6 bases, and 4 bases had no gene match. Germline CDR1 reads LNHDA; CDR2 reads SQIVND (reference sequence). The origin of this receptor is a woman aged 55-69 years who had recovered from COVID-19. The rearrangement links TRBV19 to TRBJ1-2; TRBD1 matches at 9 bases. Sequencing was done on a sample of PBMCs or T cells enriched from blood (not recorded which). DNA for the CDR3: TGTGCCAGTAGCCCGGGACAGGGTTATGGCTACACCTTC. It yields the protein CASSPGQGYGYTF.